This entry concerns a single T cell receptor (beta chain). Libraries were prepared by immunoSEQ multiplex PCR; TCRdb keeps only in-frame clonotypes and omits some of them. The data show 210,000 or so clones, with 85% to 90% seen just once and approximately 2.4% held by the top ten. The CDR3 is made up of 14 amino acids. CDR1 is SGHNT, CDR2 YYREEE, per germline (reference sequence). V dropped 4 bases and J dropped 4 bases, with 12 bases sitting between them. This entry comes from a study of blood T cell repertoires in COVID-19. Whole-study context: PBMCs, B-cell-depleted T cells, or T cells were the source of the cDNA or gDNA that made up the material.

The chain carries TRBV5-4 and TRBJ1-3; D may be TRBD1 (5 bases). The receptor was isolated from a man under 40 with COVID-19, enrolled during active disease. Source material: peripheral blood. The CDR3 sequence is CASSIRQKGNTIYF. CDR3 coding DNA: TGTGCCAGCAGCATCCGACAGAAAGGAAACACCATATATTTT.